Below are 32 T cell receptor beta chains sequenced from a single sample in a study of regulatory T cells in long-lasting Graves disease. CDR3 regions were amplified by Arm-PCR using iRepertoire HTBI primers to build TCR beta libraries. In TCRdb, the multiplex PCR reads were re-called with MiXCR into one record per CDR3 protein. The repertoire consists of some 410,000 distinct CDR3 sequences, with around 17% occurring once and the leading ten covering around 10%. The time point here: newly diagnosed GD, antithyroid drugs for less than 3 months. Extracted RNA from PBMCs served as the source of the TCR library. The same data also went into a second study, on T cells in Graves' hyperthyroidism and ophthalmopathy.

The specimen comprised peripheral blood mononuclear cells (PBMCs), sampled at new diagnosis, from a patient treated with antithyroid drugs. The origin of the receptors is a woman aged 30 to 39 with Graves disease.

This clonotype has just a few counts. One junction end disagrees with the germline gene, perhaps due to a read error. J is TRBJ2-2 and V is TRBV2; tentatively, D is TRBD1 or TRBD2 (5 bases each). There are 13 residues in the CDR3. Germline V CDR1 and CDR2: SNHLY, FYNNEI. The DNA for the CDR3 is TGTGCCGGCAGTCCGGGACGGACCGGGGAGCTGTTTTTT. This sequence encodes CAGSPGRTGELFF.

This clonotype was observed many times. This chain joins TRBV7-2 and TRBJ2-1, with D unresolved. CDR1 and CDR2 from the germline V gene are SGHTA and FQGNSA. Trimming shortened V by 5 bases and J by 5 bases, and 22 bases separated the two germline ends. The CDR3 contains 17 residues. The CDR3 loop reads CASSPQPPRASHNEQFF. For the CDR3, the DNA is TGTGCCAGCAGCCCCCAACCGCCTAGGGCTTCCCACAATGAGCAGTTCTTC.

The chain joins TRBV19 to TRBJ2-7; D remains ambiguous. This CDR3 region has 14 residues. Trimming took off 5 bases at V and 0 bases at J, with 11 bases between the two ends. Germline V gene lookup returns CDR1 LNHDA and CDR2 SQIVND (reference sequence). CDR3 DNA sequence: TGTGCCAGTAGTGTACGACCCAGCTCCTACGAGCAGTACTTC. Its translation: CASSVRPSSYEQYF.

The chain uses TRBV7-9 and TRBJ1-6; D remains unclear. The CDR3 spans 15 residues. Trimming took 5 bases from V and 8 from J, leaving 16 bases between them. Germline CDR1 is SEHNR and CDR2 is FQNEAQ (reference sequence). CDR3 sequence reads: CASSPSGEAYSPLHF. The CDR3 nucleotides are TGTGCCAGCAGCCCCAGCGGGGAAGCCTATTCACCCCTCCACTTT.

Here the CDR3 DNA reads TGTGCCACCAGCAGAGATCTAAGGGGTGGCTACAATGAGCAGTTCTTC. Translated: CATSRDLRGGYNEQFF. The chain uses TRBV15 and TRBJ2-1; maybe TRBD1 (5 bases). Trimming pared 0 bases from V and 3 bases from J, leaving 12 bases between. Germline CDR1 and CDR2: LNHNV and YYDKDF (reference sequence). CDR3 length equals 16 residues.

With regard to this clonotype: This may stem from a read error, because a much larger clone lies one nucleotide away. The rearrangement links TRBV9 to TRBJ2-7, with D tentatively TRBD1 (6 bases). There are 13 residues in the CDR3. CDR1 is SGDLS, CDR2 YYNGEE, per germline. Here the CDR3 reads CASARDNSYAQYF. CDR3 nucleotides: TGTGCCAGCGCCCGGGACAACTCCTACGCGCAGTACTTC.

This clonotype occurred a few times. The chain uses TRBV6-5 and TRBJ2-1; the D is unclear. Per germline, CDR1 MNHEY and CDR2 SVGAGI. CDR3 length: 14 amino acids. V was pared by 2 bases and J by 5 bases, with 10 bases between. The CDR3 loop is CASSYRRPNNEQFF. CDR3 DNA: TGTGCCAGCAGTTACCGTAGGCCAAACAATGAGCAGTTCTTC.

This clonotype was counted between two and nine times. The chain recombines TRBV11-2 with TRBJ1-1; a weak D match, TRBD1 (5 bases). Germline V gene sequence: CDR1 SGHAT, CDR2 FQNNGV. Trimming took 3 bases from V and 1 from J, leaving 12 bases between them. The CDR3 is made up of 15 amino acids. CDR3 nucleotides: TGTGCCAGCAGCTTCGGCAGGGCTGGGAACACTGAAGCTTTCTTT. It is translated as CASSFGRAGNTEAFF. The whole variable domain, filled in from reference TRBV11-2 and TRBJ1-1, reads EAGVAQSPRYKIIEKRQSVAFWCNPISGHATLYWYQQILGQGPKLLIQFQNNGVVDDSQLPKDRFSAERLKGVDSTLKIQPAKLEDSAVYLCASSFGRAGNTEAFFGQGTRLTVV.

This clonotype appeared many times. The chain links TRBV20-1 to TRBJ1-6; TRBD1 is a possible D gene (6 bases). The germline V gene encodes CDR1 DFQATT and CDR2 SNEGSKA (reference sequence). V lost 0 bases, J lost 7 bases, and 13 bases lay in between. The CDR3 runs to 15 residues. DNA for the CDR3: TGCAGTGCTAGAGATCGAGGGGGAAGGAATTCACCCCTCCACTTT. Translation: CSARDRGGRNSPLHF.

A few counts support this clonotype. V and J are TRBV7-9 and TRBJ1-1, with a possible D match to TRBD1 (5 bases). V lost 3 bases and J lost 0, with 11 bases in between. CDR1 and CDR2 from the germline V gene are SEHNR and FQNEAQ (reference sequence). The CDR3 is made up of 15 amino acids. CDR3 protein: CASSFRVVLNTEAFF. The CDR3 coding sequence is TGTGCCAGCAGCTTCAGGGTGGTATTGAACACTGAAGCTTTCTTT.

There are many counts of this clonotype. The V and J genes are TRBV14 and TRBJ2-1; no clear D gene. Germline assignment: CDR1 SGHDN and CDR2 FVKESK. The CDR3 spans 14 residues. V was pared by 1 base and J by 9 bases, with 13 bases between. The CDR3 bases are TGTGCCAGCAGCCAAGTTCCCGAGACCGGTGAGCAGTTCTTC. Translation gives CASSQVPETGEQFF.

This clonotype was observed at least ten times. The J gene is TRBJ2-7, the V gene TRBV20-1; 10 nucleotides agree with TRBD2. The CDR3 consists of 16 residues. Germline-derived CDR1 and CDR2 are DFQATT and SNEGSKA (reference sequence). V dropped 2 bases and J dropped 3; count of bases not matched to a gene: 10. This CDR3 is CSARRGSLAGDYEQYF. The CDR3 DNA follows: TGCAGTGCTAGACGAGGGAGCCTAGCGGGAGACTACGAGCAGTACTTC.

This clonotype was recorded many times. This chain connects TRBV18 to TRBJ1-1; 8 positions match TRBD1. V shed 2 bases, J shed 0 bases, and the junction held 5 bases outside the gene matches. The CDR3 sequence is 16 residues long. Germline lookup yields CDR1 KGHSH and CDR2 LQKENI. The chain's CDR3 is CASSPRNRGMNTEAFF. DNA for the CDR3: TGTGCCAGCTCACCAAGGAACAGGGGGATGAACACTGAAGCTTTCTTT.

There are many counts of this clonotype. This chain's CDR3 is CSAKTDSTSTDTQYF. The CDR3 DNA reads TGCAGTGCTAAAACGGACTCGACTAGCACAGATACGCAGTATTTT. V usage is TRBV20-1 and J usage is TRBJ2-3; a weak D match, TRBD2 (5 bases). The V and J ends lost 4 bases and 0 bases respectively, with 14 bases between them. This CDR3 region has 15 residues. CDR1 is DFQATT, CDR2 SNEGSKA, per germline (reference sequence).

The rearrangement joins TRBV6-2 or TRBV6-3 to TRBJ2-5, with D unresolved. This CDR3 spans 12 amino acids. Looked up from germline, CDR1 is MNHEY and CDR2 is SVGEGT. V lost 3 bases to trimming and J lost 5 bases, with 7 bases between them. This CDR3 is CASSYGDETQYF. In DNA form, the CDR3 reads TGTGCCAGCAGTTATGGGGATGAGACCCAGTACTTC.

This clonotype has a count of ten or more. CDR3 region: CASSRDRSIAKNIQYF. In DNA, the CDR3 is TGTGCCAGCAGCCGGGACAGGTCGATAGCCAAAAACATTCAGTACTTC. This chain links TRBV28 with TRBJ2-4, with 8 bases aligning to TRBD1. V dropped 6 bases and J dropped 0; count of bases not matched to a gene: 7. Germline values: CDR1 MDHEN, CDR2 SYDVKM. This CDR3 region has 16 residues.

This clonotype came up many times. The DNA for the CDR3 is TGTGCCAGCAGTTCACGGACTAGCGGGAGCGGGTCGTACGAGCAGTACTTC. Protein product: CASSSRTSGSGSYEQYF. The rearrangement links TRBV27 to TRBJ2-7, with 13 bases identical to TRBD2. The CDR3 sequence is 17 residues long. The junction had 10 bases not matched to a gene; V was cut back by 4 bases and J by 4 bases. Germline CDR1 is MNHEY and CDR2 is SMNVEV (reference sequence).

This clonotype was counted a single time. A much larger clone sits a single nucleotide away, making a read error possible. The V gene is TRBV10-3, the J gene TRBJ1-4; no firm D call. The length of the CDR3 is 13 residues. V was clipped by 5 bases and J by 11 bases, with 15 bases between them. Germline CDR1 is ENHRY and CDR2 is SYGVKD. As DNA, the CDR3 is TGTGCCATCAGTTGGTCCCCTCTCCTGAAACTGTTTTTT. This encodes CAISWSPLLKLFF.

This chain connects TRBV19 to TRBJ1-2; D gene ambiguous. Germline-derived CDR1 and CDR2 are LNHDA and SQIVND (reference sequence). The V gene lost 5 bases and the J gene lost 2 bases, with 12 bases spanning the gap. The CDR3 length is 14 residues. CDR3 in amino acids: CASSEGPKNYGYTF. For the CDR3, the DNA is TGTGCCAGTAGTGAAGGGCCCAAGAACTATGGCTACACCTTC.

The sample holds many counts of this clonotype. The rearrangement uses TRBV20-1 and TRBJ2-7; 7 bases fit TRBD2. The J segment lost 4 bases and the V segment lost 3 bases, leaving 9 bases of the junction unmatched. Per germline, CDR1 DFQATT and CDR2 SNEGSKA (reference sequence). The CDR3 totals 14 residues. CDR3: CSASGLEVAYEQYF. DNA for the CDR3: TGCAGTGCTAGCGGACTAGAGGTTGCTTACGAGCAGTACTTC.

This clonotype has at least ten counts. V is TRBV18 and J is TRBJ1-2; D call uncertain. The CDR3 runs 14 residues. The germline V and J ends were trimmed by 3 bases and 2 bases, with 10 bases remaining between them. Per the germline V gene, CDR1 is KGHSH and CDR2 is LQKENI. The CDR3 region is CASSPPSYNYGYTF. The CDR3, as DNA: TGTGCCAGCTCACCCCCAAGCTACAACTATGGCTACACCTTC. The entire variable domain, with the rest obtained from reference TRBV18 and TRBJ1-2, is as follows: NAGVMQNPRHLVRRRGQEARLRCSPMKGHSHVYWYRQLPEEGLKFMVYLQKENIIDESGMPKERFSAEFPKEGPSILRIQQVVRGDSAAYFCASSPPSYNYGYTFGSGTRLTVV.

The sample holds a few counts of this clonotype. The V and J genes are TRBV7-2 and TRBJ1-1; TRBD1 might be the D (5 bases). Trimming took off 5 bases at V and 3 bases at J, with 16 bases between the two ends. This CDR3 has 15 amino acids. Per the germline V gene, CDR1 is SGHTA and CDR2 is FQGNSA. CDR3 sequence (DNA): TGTGCCAGCAGCCGACATGGGGGGGGGGACACTGAAGCTTTCTTT. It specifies CASSRHGGGDTEAFF.

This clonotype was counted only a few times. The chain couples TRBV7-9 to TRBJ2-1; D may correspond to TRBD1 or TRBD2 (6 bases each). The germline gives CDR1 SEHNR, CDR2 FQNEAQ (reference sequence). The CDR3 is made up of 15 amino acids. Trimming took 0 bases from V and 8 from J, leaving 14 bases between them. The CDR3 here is CASSLAGGREDEQFF. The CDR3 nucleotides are TGTGCCAGCAGCTTAGCGGGGGGCAGGGAGGATGAGCAGTTCTTC.

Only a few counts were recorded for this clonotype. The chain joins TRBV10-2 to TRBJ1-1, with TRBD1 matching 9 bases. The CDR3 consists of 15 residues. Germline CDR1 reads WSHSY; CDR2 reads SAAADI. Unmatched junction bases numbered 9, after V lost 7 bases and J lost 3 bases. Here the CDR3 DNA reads TGCGCCAGCATAAGGCTTAACAGGGGGCACACTGAAGCTTTCTTT. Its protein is CASIRLNRGHTEAFF.

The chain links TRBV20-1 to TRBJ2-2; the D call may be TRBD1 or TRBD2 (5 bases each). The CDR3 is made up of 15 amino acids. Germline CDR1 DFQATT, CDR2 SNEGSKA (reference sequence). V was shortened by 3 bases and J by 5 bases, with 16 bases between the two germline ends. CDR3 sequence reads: CSASRRTRRTGELFF. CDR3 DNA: TGCAGTGCTAGTCGTCGGACAAGGAGGACCGGGGAGCTGTTTTTT.

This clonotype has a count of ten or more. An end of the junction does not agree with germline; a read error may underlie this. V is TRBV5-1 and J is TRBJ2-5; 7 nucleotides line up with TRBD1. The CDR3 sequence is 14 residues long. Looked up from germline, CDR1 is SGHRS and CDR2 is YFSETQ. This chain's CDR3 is CASSTGDSQETQYF. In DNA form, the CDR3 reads TGTGCCAGCAGCACTGGGGACAGCCAAGAGACCCAGTACTTC.

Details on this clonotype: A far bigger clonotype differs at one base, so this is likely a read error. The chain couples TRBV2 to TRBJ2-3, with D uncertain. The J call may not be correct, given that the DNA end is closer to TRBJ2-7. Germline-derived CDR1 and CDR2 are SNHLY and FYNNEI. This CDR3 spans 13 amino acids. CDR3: CASMATPRNEQYF. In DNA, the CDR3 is TGTGCCAGCATGGCCACCCCCCGCAATGAGCAGTACTTC.

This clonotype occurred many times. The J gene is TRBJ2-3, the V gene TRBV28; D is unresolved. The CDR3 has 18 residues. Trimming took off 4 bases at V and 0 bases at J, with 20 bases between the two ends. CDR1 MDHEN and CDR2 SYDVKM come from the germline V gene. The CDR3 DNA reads TGTGCCAGCAGTTCCCCTCGTGAAGGCGGACCGAGCACAGATACGCAGTATTTT. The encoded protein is CASSSPREGGPSTDTQYF.

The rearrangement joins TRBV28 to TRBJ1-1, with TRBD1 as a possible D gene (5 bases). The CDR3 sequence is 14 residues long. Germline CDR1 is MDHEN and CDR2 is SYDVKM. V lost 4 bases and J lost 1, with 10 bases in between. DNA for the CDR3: TGTGCCAGCAGTTCGACGGGGGAGAACACTGAAGCTTTCTTT. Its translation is CASSSTGENTEAFF.

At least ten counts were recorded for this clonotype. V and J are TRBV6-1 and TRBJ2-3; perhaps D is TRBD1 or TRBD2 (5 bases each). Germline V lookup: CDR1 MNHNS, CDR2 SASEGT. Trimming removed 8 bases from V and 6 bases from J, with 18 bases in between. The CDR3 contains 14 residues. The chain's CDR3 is CASGSRGTLDTQYF. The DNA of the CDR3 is TGTGCCAGCGGCTCGAGGGGCACACTGGATACGCAGTATTTT.

The CDR3 is CASRTGQANTGELFF. The CDR3 DNA sequence: TGTGCCAGCAGGACCGGGCAGGCGAACACCGGGGAGCTGTTTTTT. V gene TRBV12-3 or TRBV12-4 combines with J gene TRBJ2-2; D gene unclear. The CDR3 runs to 15 residues. The V and J ends lost 6 bases and 0 bases respectively, with 11 bases between them.

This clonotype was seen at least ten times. CDR3 nucleotide sequence: TGCAGTGCTAGAGACCGGGGGCTAGCGGGAGTTGGCTCCTACGAGCAGTACTTC. Translating it yields CSARDRGLAGVGSYEQYF. The V and J genes are TRBV20-1 and TRBJ2-7, with TRBD2 matching 10 bases. The length of the CDR3 is 18 residues. V shed 0 bases and J 0 bases; nucleotides not matched to a gene: 11. The germline V gene has CDR1 DFQATT and CDR2 SNEGSKA (reference sequence).